This paragraph reports one T cell receptor (beta chain). The antigen is unknown. At deep level, the assay was performed. Profiling relied on immunoSEQ multiplex PCR, and the TCRdb table lists in-frame clones only, not all of them. Of over 2,000,000 clones listed, 90% to 95% are singletons. The naive CD8 population came from CD45RO-negative cells selected for CCR7, without terminally differentiated effector memory CD45RA+ cells. The junction had 9 bases not matched to a gene; V was cut back by 4 bases and J by 5 bases. The CDR3 extends over 15 amino acids. CDR1 and CDR2 from the germline V gene are SGDLS and YYNGEE. The data stem from a study of shared clonotypes between healthy human individuals. Overall study findings and caveats: Clonotypes not shared had lower generation probabilities than those common to all four donors. Among several donors, approximately 4.6% of naive CD4 clonotypes were found in common.

The sequenced sample consisted of naive CD8+ T cells from PBMCs. The chain couples TRBV9 to TRBJ2-3; 8 bases match TRBD2. The origin of this receptor is a man aged 18 to 29 in good health. Some clones in this sample may be carry-over from other donors' samples. CDR3 coding DNA: TGTGCCAGCAGCCTCCGGACTAGCCGGGGAGATACGCAGTATTTT. It translates to CASSLRTSRGDTQYF.